These 23 T cell receptor beta chains originate from one sample sequenced in a study of T cell clones after liver transplantation. Only in-frame clones appear in the TCRdb table, and some are missing; sequencing was by immunoSEQ multiplex PCR. Among 65,000 to 90,000 clones, 90% were seen once, and the ten largest hold 2% to 3%. Sequences were derived from CD4+ T cells from blood, sampled before liver transplant. These receptors were obtained from a human donor who received a liver transplant.

The chain has TRBV7-9 and TRBJ2-3; either TRBD1 or TRBD2 may supply D (5 bases each). Trimming removed 4 bases at V and 4 bases at J, with 12 bases between. The CDR3 is 14 residues long. From germline, CDR1 is SEHNR and CDR2 FQNEAQ (reference sequence). Written as DNA, the CDR3 is TGTGCCAGCAGCTCGCTCGGGGCCCCAGATACGCAGTATTTT. This sequence encodes CASSSLGAPDTQYF.

The chain uses TRBV7-2 and TRBJ1-2; D remains unclear. The CDR3 loop spans 15 amino acids. V shed 8 bases and J shed 1 base, with 17 bases lying between them. Germline CDR1 SGHTA, CDR2 FQGNSA. The CDR3 DNA reads TGTGCCAGCTCCTCGTCTACTGGGCTTAACTATGGCTACACCTTC. Amino acid sequence: CASSSSTGLNYGYTF.

The genes are TRBV18 and TRBJ2-3; possibly TRBD1 for D (6 bases). The length of the CDR3 is 15 residues. Looked up from germline, CDR1 is KGHSH and CDR2 is LQKENI. V shed 3 bases and J shed 0 bases, with 10 bases lying between them. The chain's CDR3 is CASSPGQFSTDTQYF. CDR3 DNA: TGTGCCAGCTCACCCGGACAGTTTAGCACAGATACGCAGTATTTT.

The chain links TRBV6-5 to TRBJ2-1; 8 bases align to TRBD1. CDR1 and CDR2 (germline): MNHEY, SVGAGI. The CDR3 extends over 16 amino acids. The V gene end was trimmed by 2 bases and the J gene end by 4 bases; junction bases not matched to a gene: 7. CDR3: CASSYRAGGRYNEQFF. The CDR3 nucleotides are TGTGCCAGCAGTTACCGGGCAGGGGGCAGGTACAATGAGCAGTTCTTC.

The chain carries TRBV5-4 and TRBJ2-3; D is undetermined. V gave up 4 bases and J gave up 7 bases, with 13 bases separating them. CDR1 SGHNT and CDR2 YYREEE come from the germline V gene (reference sequence). The CDR3 consists of 13 residues. The CDR3 bases are TGTGCCAGCAGCCCGGCCAGAGCGAATACGCAGTATTTT. Protein sequence: CASSPARANTQYF.

This clone was detected once. The V and J genes are TRBV5-1 and TRBJ1-3; D ambiguous. CDR3 length equals 14 residues. The germline V and J ends were trimmed by 0 bases and 2 bases, with 6 bases remaining between them. The germline CDR1 and CDR2 sequences are SGHRS and YFSETQ. The CDR3 spells CASSLGGTGNTIYF. As DNA, the CDR3 is TGCGCCAGCAGCTTGGGGGGAACTGGAAACACCATATATTTT.

The chain couples TRBV19 to TRBJ2-3, with 7 bases matching TRBD1. Germline CDR1 reads LNHDA; CDR2 reads SQIVND (reference sequence). With 8 bases clipped from V and 5 bases from J, the junction kept 10 bases outside the gene matches. CDR3 length equals 14 residues. CDR3 sequence (DNA): TGTGCCAGTCAGGACAGGTCCCATAAAGATACGCAGTATTTT. Its translation is CASQDRSHKDTQYF.

The chain has TRBV28 and TRBJ1-2; TRBD1 matches at 7 bases. Germline loops: CDR1 MDHEN, CDR2 SYDVKM. This CDR3 comprises 15 residues. V trimming: 1 base; J trimming: 6 bases; junction bases outside the gene matches: 8. As DNA, the CDR3 is TGTGCCAGCAGTTTATTGGTGACAGGGATAGATGGCTACACCTTC. Its translation: CASSLLVTGIDGYTF.

The chain links TRBV7-9 to TRBJ2-1; 7 bases fit TRBD2. Germline V CDR1 and CDR2: SEHNR, FQNEAQ (reference sequence). V shed 8 bases and J 4 bases; nucleotides not matched to a gene: 14. The CDR3 covers 16 residues. The DNA of the CDR3 is TGTGCCAGCGGCTCCTTCGGGGGGAGTGCTTACAATGAGCAGTTCTTC. Translating it yields CASGSFGGSAYNEQFF.

This chain uses TRBV28 with TRBJ1-2, with 8 bases aligning to TRBD1. V was pared by 5 bases and J by 2 bases, with 7 bases of the junction left unmatched. CDR1 and CDR2 (germline): MDHEN, SYDVKM. The CDR3 loop spans 15 amino acids. CDR3 amino acids: CASSLGQGANYGYTF. The CDR3 nucleotides read TGTGCCAGCAGTCTCGGACAGGGTGCGAACTATGGCTACACCTTC.

The CDR3 nucleotides are TGCGCCAGCAGCAGGGAGGCGGAAGGGAACTATGGCTACACCTTC. Its translation is CASSREAEGNYGYTF. The chain employs TRBV5-1 and TRBJ1-2, with unresolved D. The V end was cut by 4 bases, the J end by 2 bases, with 15 bases between. The length of the CDR3 is 15 residues. CDR1 and CDR2 (germline): SGHRS, YFSETQ.

V and J are TRBV9 and TRBJ1-4; the D gene is possibly TRBD1 (5 bases). Per germline, CDR1 SGDLS and CDR2 YYNGEE. The CDR3 consists of 15 residues. The V end lost 4 bases, the J end lost 8 bases, and 18 bases lay between the germline ends. The chain's CDR3 is CASSPWKGAKEKLFF. The DNA of the CDR3 is TGTGCCAGCAGCCCCTGGAAAGGGGCAAAGGAAAAACTGTTTTTT.

The chain combines TRBV14 with TRBJ2-7; 9 nucleotides line up with TRBD1. The CDR3 consists of 18 residues. The V segment lost 4 bases and the J segment 5 bases; nucleotides outside the gene matches: 18. Germline CDR1 is SGHDN and CDR2 is FVKESK. The CDR3 loop is CASSPHLPLDRGAHEQYF. The CDR3 nucleotides are TGTGCCAGCAGCCCGCACTTACCCTTGGACAGGGGTGCACACGAGCAGTACTTC. Using reference TRBV14 and TRBJ2-7 for the parts outside the CDR3, the full variable domain is EAGVTQFPSHSVIEKGQTVTLRCDPISGHDNLYWYRRVMGKEIKFLLHFVKESKQDESGMPNNRFLAERTGGTYSTLKVQPAELEDSGVYFCASSPHLPLDRGAHEQYFGPGTRLTVT.

The CDR3 DNA follows: TGTGCCAGCAGCTTAGGGACTAGCGGGAGAAACACAGATACGCAGTATTTT. This translates into CASSLGTSGRNTDTQYF. The V and J genes are TRBV7-2 and TRBJ2-3; 13 bases are a match to TRBD2. Losses at the gene ends were 1 base for V and 2 bases for J; bases not matched to a gene: 3. CDR1 and CDR2 from the germline V gene are SGHTA and FQGNSA. The CDR3 covers 17 residues.

The chain joins TRBV7-8 to TRBJ1-1; D is perhaps TRBD1 (6 bases). V lost 5 bases and J lost 5, with 27 bases in between. Germline V lookup: CDR1 SGHVS, CDR2 FQNEAQ. There are 18 residues in the CDR3. CDR3 sequence: CASSQGMVRQAQETEAFF. CDR3 nucleotides: TGTGCCAGCAGCCAGGGGATGGTCAGACAGGCTCAGGAGACTGAAGCTTTCTTT.

This chain joins TRBV7-2 and TRBJ2-7, with 12 bases aligning to TRBD2. The CDR3 is 15 residues long. Unmatched junction bases numbered 8, after V lost 5 bases and J lost 6 bases. Germline loops: CDR1 SGHTA, CDR2 FQGNSA. The CDR3 here is CASSPTSGRTGEQYF. In nucleotides, the CDR3 is TGTGCCAGCAGCCCAACTAGCGGGAGGACGGGCGAGCAGTACTTC. The full variable domain, its missing parts supplied by reference TRBV7-2 and TRBJ2-7, is GAGVSQSPSNKVTEKGKDVELRCDPISGHTALYWYRQSLGQGLEFLIYFQGNSAPDKSGLPSDRFSAERTGGSVSTLTIQRTQQEDSAVYLCASSPTSGRTGEQYFGPGTRLTVT.

This chain links TRBV5-1 with TRBJ1-2, with TRBD1 matching 7 bases. CDR3 size: 17 residues. From germline, CDR1 is SGHRS and CDR2 YFSETQ. With 4 bases clipped from V and 5 bases from J, the junction kept 17 bases outside the gene matches. CDR3 sequence: CASSLGEGQISYYGYTF. The DNA for the CDR3 is TGCGCCAGCAGCCTTGGGGAGGGACAGATCTCATATTATGGCTACACCTTC. Variable domain in full (rest from reference TRBV5-1 and TRBJ1-2): KAGVTQTPRYLIKTRGQQVTLSCSPISGHRSVSWYQQTPGQGLQFLFEYFSETQRNKGNFPGRFSGRQFSNSRSEMNVSTLELGDSALYLCASSLGEGQISYYGYTFGSGTRLTVV.

This rearrangement joins TRBV5-5 to TRBJ1-3, with D unresolved. Per the germline V gene, CDR1 is SGHKS and CDR2 is YYEKEE (reference sequence). The CDR3 loop spans 17 amino acids. Trimming left V 1 base short and J 2 bases short, with 16 bases between. CDR3 residues: CASSLTGAGGTGNTIYF. The CDR3 DNA reads as TGTGCCAGCAGCTTGACCGGCGCAGGAGGAACTGGAAACACCATATATTTT.

V is TRBV6-6 and J is TRBJ2-7, with D maybe TRBD1 (6 bases). Trimming removed 8 bases at V and 1 base at J, with 12 bases between. The length of the CDR3 is 13 residues. Germline assignment: CDR1 MNHNY and CDR2 SVGAGI (reference sequence). CDR3 in DNA: TGTGCCAGCTCCGGAACAGGGTCCTACGAGCAGTACTTC. This gives the protein CASSGTGSYEQYF.

The chain links TRBV23-1 to TRBJ2-7, with 8 bases identical to TRBD1. TRBV23-1 carries the ORF label, with uncertain function. This CDR3 spans 15 amino acids. The J segment lost 2 bases and the V segment lost 3 bases, leaving 6 bases of the junction unmatched. This chain's CDR3 is CASSHFGQGTYEQYF. The CDR3 coding sequence is TGCGCCAGCAGTCATTTTGGACAGGGAACCTACGAGCAGTACTTC.

This sequence joins TRBV15 and TRBJ2-7; D is possibly TRBD1 (6 bases). This CDR3 has 15 residues. The V gene's germline CDR1 is LNHNV and CDR2 YYDKDF (reference sequence). The germline V and J ends were trimmed by 7 bases and 4 bases, with 20 bases remaining between them. CDR3 protein: CATKGTLDRGYEQYF. For the CDR3, the DNA is TGTGCCACCAAAGGAACCCTGGACAGAGGATACGAGCAGTACTTC.

The chain links TRBV27 to TRBJ2-5; a possible D gene is TRBD2 (6 bases). CDR3 length: 16 amino acids. Trimming removed 5 bases from V and 3 bases from J, with 19 bases in between. Germline V CDR1 and CDR2: MNHEY, SMNVEV (reference sequence). The CDR3 loop reads CASSITSQNGKETQYF. The CDR3 DNA is TGTGCCAGCAGTATCACTAGCCAGAATGGAAAAGAGACCCAGTACTTC.

With respect to this clone: Compared with germline, one end of the junction differs, possibly owing to a read error. This sequence joins TRBV5-6 and TRBJ2-3; D is perhaps TRBD2 (5 bases). The V gene's germline CDR1 is SGHDT and CDR2 YYEEEE. This CDR3 spans 13 amino acids. The CDR3 DNA reads TGTGCCAGCAGCTTCGGTACTAGGAACGACGAGTGTTTT. Translation gives CASSFGTRNDECF. Full variable domain (missing parts from reference TRBV5-6 and TRBJ2-3): DAGVTQSPTHLIKTRGQQVTLRCSPKSGHDTVSWYQQALGQGPQFIFQYYEEEERQRGNFPDRFSGHQFPNYSSELNVNALLLGDSALYLCASSFGTRNDECFGPGTRLTVL.